This TCR beta chain came from a study of identical twins. TCRdb used MiXCR to reprocess the 5' RACE reads, holding one entry per CDR3 protein. The repertoire holds about 700,000 distinct CDR3 sequences, with under 9% as singletons. This clonotype has a handful of counts. CDR3 length: 15 amino acids. The germline V gene has CDR1 MGHRA and CDR2 YSYEKL. Trimming removed 4 bases from V and 5 bases from J; junction bases left unmatched: 5. The same data also contributed to another study, on yellow fever vaccine responses in identical twins.

The receptor comes from a woman between 18 and 29 years old in good health. Sample: PBMCs. The chain carries TRBV4-1 and TRBJ2-5, with 12 bases identical to TRBD2. CDR3 in DNA: TGCGCCAGCAGCCCACGACTAGCGGGAGTGGAGACCCAGTACTTC. Translated: CASSPRLAGVETQYF.